The 18 T cell receptor beta chains below all came from one sample that was sequenced in a study of blood T cell repertoires in COVID-19. The data were produced by immunoSEQ multiplex PCR, yet TCRdb's version contains in-frame clones alone and is incomplete. The sample includes 250,000 to 350,000 clones, around 90% seen only once; the top ten take around 1.1%. Material: PBMCs or T cells enriched from blood (not recorded which). Receptors were obtained from a woman in her 30s who had recovered from COVID-19.

The V call is TRBV28, the J call TRBJ2-7, with unresolved D. The CDR3 contains 12 residues. Trimming removed 5 bases at V and 0 bases at J, with 5 bases between. Germline assignment: CDR1 MDHEN and CDR2 SYDVKM. CDR3 DNA: TGTGCCAGCAGTAGCCCCTCCTACGAGCAGTACTTC. Its translation: CASSSPSYEQYF.

The rearrangement uses TRBV5-1 and TRBJ1-2, with 7 bases fitting TRBD1. Per germline, CDR1 SGHRS and CDR2 YFSETQ. With 4 bases clipped from V and 6 bases from J, the junction kept 3 bases outside the gene matches. CDR3 length equals 12 residues. The CDR3 protein is CASSRQGNGYTF. In nucleotides, the CDR3 is TGCGCCAGCAGCAGACAGGGAAATGGCTACACCTTC.

The rearrangement links TRBV24-1 to TRBJ2-5, with TRBD1 as a possible D gene (6 bases). This CDR3 spans 14 amino acids. The germline V and J ends were trimmed by 3 bases and 2 bases, with 9 bases remaining between them. CDR1 and CDR2 (germline): KGHDR, SFDVKD. The chain's CDR3 is CATSDPGQQETQYF. DNA for the CDR3: TGTGCCACCAGTGATCCCGGACAGCAAGAGACCCAGTACTTC.

This clone appeared once. The chain couples TRBV5-6 to TRBJ2-2, with TRBD2 matching over 7 bases. The CDR3 totals 16 residues. The V gene end was trimmed by 1 base and the J gene end by 4 bases; junction bases not matched to a gene: 7. Germline lookup yields CDR1 SGHDT and CDR2 YYEEEE. CDR3 region: CASSLLTGEGTGELFF. CDR3 coding DNA: TGTGCCAGCAGCTTGCTTACGGGGGAGGGCACCGGGGAGCTGTTTTTT.

A single count supports this clone. The chain employs TRBV28 and TRBJ1-1, with a weak D call TRBD1 (5 bases). There are 14 residues in the CDR3. Germline CDR1 MDHEN, CDR2 SYDVKM. Deletions cut 3 bases from V and 4 bases from J, with 12 bases between. The CDR3 sequence: CASSLAGLSTEAFF. Here the CDR3 DNA reads TGTGCCAGCAGTTTGGCGGGGCTGAGCACTGAAGCTTTCTTT.

V usage is TRBV11-2 and J usage is TRBJ2-1; TRBD2 agrees at 9 bases. Per the germline V gene, CDR1 is SGHAT and CDR2 is FQNNGV. V dropped 3 bases and J dropped 3; count of bases not matched to a gene: 0. CDR3 length: 14 amino acids. Here the CDR3 reads CASSFSGSYNEQFF. CDR3 coding DNA: TGTGCCAGCAGCTTTAGCGGGAGCTACAATGAGCAGTTCTTC. Full variable domain (missing parts from reference TRBV11-2 and TRBJ2-1): EAGVAQSPRYKIIEKRQSVAFWCNPISGHATLYWYQQILGQGPKLLIQFQNNGVVDDSQLPKDRFSAERLKGVDSTLKIQPAKLEDSAVYLCASSFSGSYNEQFFGPGTRLTVL.

The genes are TRBV6-5 and TRBJ1-5, with a weak D call TRBD1 (6 bases). Germline CDR1 reads MNHEY; CDR2 reads SVGAGI. The CDR3 consists of 13 residues. Trimming shortened V by 5 bases and J by 5 bases, and 10 bases separated the two germline ends. The CDR3 coding sequence is TGTGCCAGCAGTCCACACAGGGATCAGCCCCAGCATTTT. Translated: CASSPHRDQPQHF.

This chain connects TRBV10-3 to TRBJ1-4; TRBD1 agrees at 8 bases. Germline loops: CDR1 ENHRY, CDR2 SYGVKD. This CDR3 comprises 13 residues. The junction had 0 bases not matched to a gene; V was cut back by 5 bases and J by 4 bases. The CDR3 DNA sequence: TGTGCCATCAGTACAGGGGGTAATGAAAAACTGTTTTTT. It yields the protein CAISTGGNEKLFF.

V is TRBV7-8 and J is TRBJ1-5, with a weak D call TRBD1 (6 bases). The CDR3 is 16 residues long. Germline CDR1 is SGHVS and CDR2 is FQNEAQ. V was shortened by 2 bases and J by 1 base, with 12 bases between the two germline ends. CDR3 region: CASSLTGGGSNQPQHF. The CDR3 DNA follows: TGTGCCAGCAGCTTAACGGGAGGGGGAAGCAATCAGCCCCAGCATTTT.

V is TRBV7-9 and J is TRBJ2-7; D may be TRBD2 (6 bases). Per the germline V gene, CDR1 is SEHNR and CDR2 is FQNEAQ (reference sequence). This CDR3 is 14 amino acids long. V was cut by 4 bases and J by 5 bases, with 15 bases left in between. CDR3 nucleotides: TGTGCCAGCAGCTCCCCGACTAGTTGGGACGAGCAGTACTTC. Amino acid sequence: CASSSPTSWDEQYF.

V gene TRBV27 combines with J gene TRBJ2-7; 9 nucleotides align to TRBD2. CDR1 is MNHEY, CDR2 SMNVEV, per germline (reference sequence). The CDR3 extends over 16 amino acids. Trimming removed 5 bases from V and 6 bases from J; junction bases left unmatched: 14. In DNA form, the CDR3 reads TGTGCCAGCAGTCGCGAGATGGGGACTAGCATAGGCGAGCAGTACTTC. This sequence encodes CASSREMGTSIGEQYF.

This clone was recorded a few times. The chain recombines TRBV18 with TRBJ2-1, with TRBD2 matching over 7 bases. J was trimmed by 7 bases and V by 1 base; bases with no gene match: 10. CDR3 size: 16 residues. Germline V gene sequence: CDR1 KGHSH, CDR2 LQKENI. CDR3 amino acids: CASSPLQELAQNEQFF. CDR3 bases: TGTGCCAGCTCACCACTCCAAGAACTAGCGCAGAATGAGCAGTTCTTC.

The chain has TRBV7-9 and TRBJ2-1; TRBD2 matches 11 bases. The length of the CDR3 is 15 residues. Germline CDR1 SEHNR, CDR2 FQNEAQ (reference sequence). J was trimmed by 4 bases and V by 4 bases; bases with no gene match: 3. The CDR3 DNA reads TGTGCCAGCAGCTCGAGACTAGCGGGATACAATGAGCAGTTCTTC. Its translation: CASSSRLAGYNEQFF. Based on the CDR3 plus reference TRBV7-9 and TRBJ2-1, the full variable domain is DTGVSQNPRHKITKRGQNVTFRCDPISEHNRLYWYRQTLGQGPEFLTYFQNEAQLEKSRLLSDRFSAERPKGSFSTLEIQRTEQGDSAMYLCASSSRLAGYNEQFFGPGTRLTVL.

The gene calls are TRBV5-1 and TRBJ2-7; D uncertain. The germline gives CDR1 SGHRS, CDR2 YFSETQ. The CDR3 has 14 amino acids. The germline V and J ends were trimmed by 0 bases and 5 bases, with 12 bases remaining between them. This CDR3 reads CASSLESVGDEQYF. As DNA, the CDR3 is TGCGCCAGCAGCTTGGAATCTGTAGGAGACGAGCAGTACTTC.

This rearrangement joins TRBV19 to TRBJ2-1, with 8 positions matching TRBD2. Per germline, CDR1 LNHDA and CDR2 SQIVND (reference sequence). The V segment lost 5 bases and the J segment 5 bases; nucleotides outside the gene matches: 5. CDR3 length: 14 amino acids. The CDR3 protein is CASSPTSGNNEQFF. For the CDR3, the DNA is TGTGCCAGTAGTCCCACTAGCGGCAACAATGAGCAGTTCTTC.

CDR3 sequence: CASSLTVIYNSPLHF. The CDR3 DNA follows: TGTGCCAGCAGTTTGACAGTTATCTATAATTCACCCCTCCACTTT. The gene calls are TRBV2 and TRBJ1-6; possibly TRBD1 for D (5 bases). Germline CDR1 SNHLY, CDR2 FYNNEI. The CDR3 covers 15 residues. With 5 bases removed from V and 3 bases from J, the gap between germline ends came to 11 bases. The full variable domain, in which reference TRBV2 and TRBJ1-6 provide the parts outside the CDR3, is EPEVTQTPSHQVTQMGQEVILRCVPISNHLYFYWYRQILGQKVEFLVSFYNNEISEKSEIFDDQFSVERPDGSNFTLKIRSTKLEDSAMYFCASSLTVIYNSPLHFGNGTRLTVT.

This clone was detected many times. This chain joins TRBV21-1 and TRBJ2-7; TRBD2 is the table's D call, not checked against the DNA. TRBV21-1 is described as a pseudogene. This CDR3 is 20 amino acids long. The CDR3 reads CASSKALCPSGRAWPYEQYF. CDR3 nucleotide sequence: TGTGCCAGCAGCAAAGCGCTCTGTCCAAGCGGGAGGGCCTGGCCCTACGAGCAGTACTTC.

The V and J genes are TRBV2 and TRBJ2-1; 10 bases map to TRBD2. The ends lost 5 bases at V and 2 bases at J; junction bases unmatched: 9. CDR1 is SNHLY and CDR2 is FYNNEI in the germline V gene. The CDR3 consists of 17 residues. The CDR3 DNA is TGTGCCAGCAGTCCAACCCTAGCGGGAGTCACCTACAATGAGCAGTTCTTC. Its protein product is CASSPTLAGVTYNEQFF.